The T cell receptor beta chain under discussion was sequenced for a study of vaccination and CD4 T cells after COVID-19 (dated by TCRdb to 2021 to 2024). Context from the whole study: Every convalescent patient had a positive nasal swab PCR test for SARS-CoV-2, with mild disease in nine patients and severe disease in one. In the convalescent cohort there were six males and four females, among whom were two Hispanic individuals, seven Caucasians, two Asians and one multiracial person. Participants got two doses of the Pfizer-BioNTech BNT162b2 vaccine (n=8) or two doses of the Moderna mRNA-1273 vaccine (n=2). Post-COVID blood samples from convalescent patients were collected a median of around 100 days after diagnosis, with a range of 35 to 161 days. The time from the second vaccine dose to post-vaccine blood sampling had a median of roughly 70 days and ranged from about 14 to 241 days. For stimulating the cultures, overlapping spike peptide pools were used, derived from SARS-CoV-2 as well as from the common cold coronaviruses HCoV-NL63, HCoV-OC43 and HCoV-229E. As controls, cultures received a CEFX viral epitope pool (the positive control), an HIV-1 Nef peptide pool (the negative control), or no peptide at all. In roughly nine COVID-19 convalescent patients and several infection-naive healthy vaccine recipients, the spike-specific CD4+ TCR repertoire before mRNA vaccination was compared with the repertoire after mRNA vaccination. The research as a whole found: Although the median number of SARS-CoV-2-reactive clonotypes went up from fewer than 25 after infection to around 40 after vaccination, the increase was not significant. Of the vaccine-specific clones in convalescent patients, 304 of 307, or nearly all, reacted only to SARS-CoV-2 spike and did not cross-react with common cold coronaviruses. In convalescent patients, a median approximately 90% of post-vaccine SARS-CoV-2-reactive clones were detected only after vaccination, suggesting vaccine-specific priming. Only a relatively small number of convalescent patients were included in the study, and early timepoints following natural infection were not analyzed.

CDR1 and CDR2 were assigned from the germline V gene as SNHLY and FYNNEI. The junction carries 7 bases between V and J, which are trimmed by 5 bases and 0 bases respectively. The CDR3 runs 14 amino acids, cysteine and phenylalanine included. Kept here is only the CDR3 DNA, which spans 42 bases and is read in frame from base 1. Note on this clonotype: This clone's antigen is unknown. No much larger clonotype is one base removed from it; base qualities were not supplied.

Reading the label with the study, this specimen's treatment or condition is: roughly ten-day PBMC culture with coronavirus spike peptide pools or control peptides (ViraFEST assay). To expand antigen-specific T cells with peptide pools and then pick out the expanded clonotypes through TCR sequencing, the study relied on the ViraFEST assay. The convalescent patients' positive SARS-CoV-2 PCR tests fell between March and December 2020, which was before the Alpha, Beta and Delta variants emerged in the United States. Each well held about 1.8 million PBMCs cultured with approximately 9.2 ug/ml peptide pools in IMDM containing around 4.5% human AB serum and approximately 10 IU/ml IL-2. Half of the culture medium was replaced with fresh IL-2-containing medium on days 3 and 7. CD4+ T cells were isolated after 10 days of culture through negative selection using the EasySep CD4+ T cell isolation kit. Ficoll-Paque Plus gradient centrifugation was used to isolate PBMCs from whole blood, and the isolated PBMCs were then either used fresh or cryopreserved at -140C. Culture conditions were generally each tested in triplicate wells.

Libraries were constructed by PCR. TCR sequencing of DNA from cultured CD4+ T cells used the Oncomine TCR Beta short-read assay at the Johns Hopkins FTIC core. The QIAamp micro DNA kit was used to extract genomic DNA from the cultured CD4+ T cells. Oncomine TCR Beta libraries made from cultured CD4+ T cells were pooled using unique dual indexes and sequenced on an Illumina iSeq 100. As for the authors' bioinformatics: Non-productive sequences were removed, and CDR3s not starting with C, not ending with F or W, or shorter than 7 amino acids were discarded. Antigen-specific clonotypes were identified with the MANAFEST web application by comparing peptide-stimulated wells with reference and other culture wells. An FDR below 0.05, an odds ratio above 5, and a productive frequency above 0.1% in at least two of three replicate wells were required for clones to be considered positive. Cross-reactive clonotypes were defined as significantly expanded in both SARS-CoV-2 spike wells and at least one common cold coronavirus spike condition. Similarity between CDR3 sequences was evaluated in R version 3.6.1 using Levenshtein distances (stringdist) and unrooted phylogenetic trees (ape). TCRdb reworked the public reads: Q25 trimming with fastp, MiXCR clone assembly, productive beta chains retained. Rows merge per CDR3 protein into single entries with the most common DNA and genes. The V and J calls shown here were made by TCRdb, not taken from the authors' results. Counted in this sample were thousands of distinct CDR3 sequences; 31% of them appeared once. Jointly, the top ten make up around 28% of the sample.

The rearranged segments are TRBV2 and TRBJ2-2; the D gene cannot be resolved reliably. This TCR came from a human donor who had recovered from COVID-19. The sample was CD4+ T cells from blood, cultured in vitro. The CDR3 loop reads CASSRLTNTGELFF. The DNA sequence is given as TGTGCCAGCAGTCGGCTAACGAACACCGGGGAGCTGTTTTTT. The CDR3 plus the reference TRBV2 and TRBJ2-2 genes for the other parts give the full variable domain: EPEVTQTPSHQVTQMGQEVILRCVPISNHLYFYWYRQILGQKVEFLVSFYNNEISEKSEIFDDQFSVERPDGSNFTLKIRSTKLEDSAMYFCASSRLTNTGELFFGEGSRLTVL.